This TCR beta chain emerged from a study of CD8+CD57+ T cells in acquired aplastic anemia. Study summary: DNA per sorted CD4+ or CD8+ sample ranged about 0.2 to 27.4 ug, averaging around 3 ug. Study findings and constraints: Common to patients and controls were twenty-nine CD8+ CDR3 sequences.

By flow cytometry, patients selected for sequencing had shown an expansion of CD8+CD57+ cells. No patient had been given any therapy when blood was sampled. Germline lookup yields CDR1 LNHDA and CDR2 SQIVND (reference sequence). The V gene lost 3 bases and the J gene lost 0 bases, with 12 bases spanning the gap. The CDR3 sequence is 17 residues long. TCR beta VDJ and CDR3 profiling used genomic DNA as template. TCRdb re-called the reads through MiXCR, storing one row per CDR3 protein. This sample has around 180,000 distinct CDR3 sequences, with approximately 52% found just once. Only one count was recorded for this clonotype. No antigen is known for it.

Specimen: sorted CD4+, CD8+, or CD8+CD57+ T cells (not recorded which) from PBMCs. This chain joins TRBV19 and TRBJ1-6; D is undetermined. The TCR was taken from a human donor with aplastic anemia. CDR3 region: CASSILMRSSYNSPLHF. CDR3 coding DNA: TGTGCCAGTAGTATTCTCATGAGGAGCTCCTATAATTCACCCCTCCACTTT.